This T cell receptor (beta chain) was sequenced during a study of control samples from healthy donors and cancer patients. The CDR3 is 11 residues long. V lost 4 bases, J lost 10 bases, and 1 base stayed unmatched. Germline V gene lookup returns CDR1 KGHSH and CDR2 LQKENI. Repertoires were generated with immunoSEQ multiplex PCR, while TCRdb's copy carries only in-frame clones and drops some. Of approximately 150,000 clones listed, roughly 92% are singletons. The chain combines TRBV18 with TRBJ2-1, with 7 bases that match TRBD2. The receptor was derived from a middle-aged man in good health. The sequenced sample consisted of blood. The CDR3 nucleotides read TGTGCCAGCTCACGCGGGAGAGAGCAGTTCTTC. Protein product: CASSRGREQFF.